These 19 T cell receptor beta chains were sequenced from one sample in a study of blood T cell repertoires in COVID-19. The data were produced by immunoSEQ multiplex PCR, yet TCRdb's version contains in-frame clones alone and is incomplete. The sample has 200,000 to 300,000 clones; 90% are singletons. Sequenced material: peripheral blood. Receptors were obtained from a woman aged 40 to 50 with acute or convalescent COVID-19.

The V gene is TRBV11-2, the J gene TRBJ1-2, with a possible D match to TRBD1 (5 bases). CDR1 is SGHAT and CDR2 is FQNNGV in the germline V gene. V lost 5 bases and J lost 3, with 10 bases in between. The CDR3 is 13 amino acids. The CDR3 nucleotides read TGTGCCAGCAGCCCCAGGGAGGACTATGGCTACACCTTC. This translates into CASSPREDYGYTF. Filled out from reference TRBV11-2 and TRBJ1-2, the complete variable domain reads EAGVAQSPRYKIIEKRQSVAFWCNPISGHATLYWYQQILGQGPKLLIQFQNNGVVDDSQLPKDRFSAERLKGVDSTLKIQPAKLEDSAVYLCASSPREDYGYTFGSGTRLTVV.

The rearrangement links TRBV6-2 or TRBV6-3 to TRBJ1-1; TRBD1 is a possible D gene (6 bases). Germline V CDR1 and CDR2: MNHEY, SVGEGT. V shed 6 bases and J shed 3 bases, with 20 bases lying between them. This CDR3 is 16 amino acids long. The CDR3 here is CASSPQIDRRHTEAFF. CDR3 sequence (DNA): TGTGCCAGCAGCCCTCAAATAGACAGGAGGCACACTGAAGCTTTCTTT.

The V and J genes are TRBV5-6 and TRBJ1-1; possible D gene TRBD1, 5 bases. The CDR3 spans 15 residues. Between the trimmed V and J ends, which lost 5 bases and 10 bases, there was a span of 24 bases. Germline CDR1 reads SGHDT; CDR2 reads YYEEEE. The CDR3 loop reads CASRSIVSVGVGAFF. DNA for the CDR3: TGTGCCAGCAGGTCCATAGTCTCCGTAGGGGTTGGAGCTTTCTTT. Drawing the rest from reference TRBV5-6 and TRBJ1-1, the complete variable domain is DAGVTQSPTHLIKTRGQQVTLRCSPKSGHDTVSWYQQALGQGPQFIFQYYEEEERQRGNFPDRFSGHQFPNYSSELNVNALLLGDSALYLCASRSIVSVGVGAFFGQGTRLTVV.

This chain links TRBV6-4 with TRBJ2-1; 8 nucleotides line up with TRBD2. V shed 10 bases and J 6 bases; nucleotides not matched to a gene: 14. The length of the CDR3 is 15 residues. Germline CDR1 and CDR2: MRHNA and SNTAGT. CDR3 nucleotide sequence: TGTGCCACCGCCGGGGGTAGCGGGGACGTCAATGAGCAGTTCTTC. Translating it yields CATAGGSGDVNEQFF.

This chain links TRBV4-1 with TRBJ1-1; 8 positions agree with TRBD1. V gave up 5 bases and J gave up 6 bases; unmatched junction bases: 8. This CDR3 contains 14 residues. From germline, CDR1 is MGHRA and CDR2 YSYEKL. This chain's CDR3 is CASSFGQGGPEAFF. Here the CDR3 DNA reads TGCGCCAGCAGCTTTGGACAGGGAGGTCCTGAAGCTTTCTTT.

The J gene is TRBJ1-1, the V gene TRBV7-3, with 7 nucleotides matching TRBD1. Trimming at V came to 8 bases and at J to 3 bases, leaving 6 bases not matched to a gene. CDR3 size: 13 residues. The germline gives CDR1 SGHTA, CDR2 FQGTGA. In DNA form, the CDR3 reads TGTGCCAGCGGACGGGACAGCGACACTGAAGCTTTCTTT. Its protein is CASGRDSDTEAFF.

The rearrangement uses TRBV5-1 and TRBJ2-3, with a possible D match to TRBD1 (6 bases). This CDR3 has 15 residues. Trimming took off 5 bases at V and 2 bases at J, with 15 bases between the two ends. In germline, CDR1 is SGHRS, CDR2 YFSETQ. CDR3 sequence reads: CASSYIRGHTDTQYF. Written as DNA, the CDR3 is TGCGCCAGCAGTTACATCCGGGGACACACAGATACGCAGTATTTT.

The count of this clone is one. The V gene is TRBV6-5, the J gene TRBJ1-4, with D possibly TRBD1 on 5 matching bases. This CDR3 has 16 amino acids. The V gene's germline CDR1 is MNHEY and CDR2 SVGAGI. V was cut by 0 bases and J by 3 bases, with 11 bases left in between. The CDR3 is CASSYSSGGANEKLFF. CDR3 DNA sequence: TGTGCCAGCAGTTACTCGAGCGGGGGAGCTAATGAAAAACTGTTTTTT.

The chain's CDR3 is CASSYTVSYNEQFF. The CDR3 DNA reads as TGTGCCAGCAGTTACACGGTTTCCTACAATGAGCAGTTCTTC. This chain uses TRBV6-5 with TRBJ2-1; D gene unclear. The CDR3 is made up of 14 amino acids. Trimming took 2 bases from V and 1 from J, leaving 6 bases between them. Per the germline V gene, CDR1 is MNHEY and CDR2 is SVGAGI.

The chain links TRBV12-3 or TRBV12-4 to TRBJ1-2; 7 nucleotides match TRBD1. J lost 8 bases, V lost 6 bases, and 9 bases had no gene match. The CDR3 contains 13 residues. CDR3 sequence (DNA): TGTGCCAGCAGCCGGGGACAGCCCGGGGGCTACACCTTC. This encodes CASSRGQPGGYTF.

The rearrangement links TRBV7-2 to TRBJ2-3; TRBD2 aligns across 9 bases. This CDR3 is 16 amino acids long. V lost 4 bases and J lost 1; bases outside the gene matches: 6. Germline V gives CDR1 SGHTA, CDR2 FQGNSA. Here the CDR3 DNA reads TGTGCCAGCAGCTGGACTAGCGAGGGGGGCACAGATACGCAGTATTTT. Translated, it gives CASSWTSEGGTDTQYF. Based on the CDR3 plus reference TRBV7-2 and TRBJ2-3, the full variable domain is GAGVSQSPSNKVTEKGKDVELRCDPISGHTALYWYRQSLGQGLEFLIYFQGNSAPDKSGLPSDRFSAERTGGSVSTLTIQRTQQEDSAVYLCASSWTSEGGTDTQYFGPGTRLTVL.

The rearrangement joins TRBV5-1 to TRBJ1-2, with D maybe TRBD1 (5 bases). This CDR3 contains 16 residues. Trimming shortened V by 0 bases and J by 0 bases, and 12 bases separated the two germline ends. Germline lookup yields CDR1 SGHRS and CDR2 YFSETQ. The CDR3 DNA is TGCGCCAGCAGCTTGGCCCAAACAGGTCCTAACTATGGCTACACCTTC. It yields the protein CASSLAQTGPNYGYTF. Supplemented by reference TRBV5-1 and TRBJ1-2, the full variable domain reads KAGVTQTPRYLIKTRGQQVTLSCSPISGHRSVSWYQQTPGQGLQFLFEYFSETQRNKGNFPGRFSGRQFSNSRSEMNVSTLELGDSALYLCASSLAQTGPNYGYTFGSGTRLTVV.

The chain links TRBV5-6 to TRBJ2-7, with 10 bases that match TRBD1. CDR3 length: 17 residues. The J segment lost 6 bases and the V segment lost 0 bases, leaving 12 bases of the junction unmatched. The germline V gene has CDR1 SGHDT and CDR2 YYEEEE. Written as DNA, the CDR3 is TGTGCCAGCAGCTTGGCATTCCGGGACAGGGGTCGGCTCGAGCAGTACGTC. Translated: CASSLAFRDRGRLEQYV.

The CDR3 protein is CASRTNQGMETQYF. The CDR3 DNA follows: TGTGCCAGCAGGACCAACCAGGGGATGGAGACCCAGTACTTC. This chain connects TRBV6-6 to TRBJ2-5, with D maybe TRBD1 (6 bases). Germline values: CDR1 MNHNY, CDR2 SVGAGI (reference sequence). Trimming removed 6 bases from V and 5 bases from J, with 16 bases in between. The CDR3 consists of 14 residues.

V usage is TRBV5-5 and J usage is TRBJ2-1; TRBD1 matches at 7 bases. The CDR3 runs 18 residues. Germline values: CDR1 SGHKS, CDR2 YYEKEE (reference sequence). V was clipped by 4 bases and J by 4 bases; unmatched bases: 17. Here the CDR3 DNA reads TGTGCCAGCAGCCGCACTGGGACAGTCTCTACGCCGTACAATGAGCAGTTCTTC. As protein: CASSRTGTVSTPYNEQFF.

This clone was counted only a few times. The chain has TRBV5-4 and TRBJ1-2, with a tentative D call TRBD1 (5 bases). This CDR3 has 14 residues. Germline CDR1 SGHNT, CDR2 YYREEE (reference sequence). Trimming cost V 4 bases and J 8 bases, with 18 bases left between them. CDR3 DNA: TGTGCCAGCAGCGTGGGACTTTCTTTAGTGGGCTACACCTTC. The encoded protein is CASSVGLSLVGYTF. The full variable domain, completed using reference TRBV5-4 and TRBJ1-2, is ETGVTQSPTHLIKTRGQQVTLRCSSQSGHNTVSWYQQALGQGPQFIFQYYREEENGRGNFPPRFSGLQFPNYSSELNVNALELDDSALYLCASSVGLSLVGYTFGSGTRLTVV.

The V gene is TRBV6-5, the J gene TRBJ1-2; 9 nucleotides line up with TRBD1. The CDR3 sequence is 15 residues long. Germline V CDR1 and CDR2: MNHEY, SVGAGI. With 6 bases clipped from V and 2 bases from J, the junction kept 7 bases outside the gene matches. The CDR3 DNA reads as TGTGCCAGCAGGGGACAGGGACTGATGAACTATGGCTACACCTTC. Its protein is CASRGQGLMNYGYTF.

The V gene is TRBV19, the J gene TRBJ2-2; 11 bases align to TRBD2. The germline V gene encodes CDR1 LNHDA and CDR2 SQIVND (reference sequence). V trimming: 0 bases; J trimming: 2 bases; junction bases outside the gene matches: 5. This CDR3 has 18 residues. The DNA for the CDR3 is TGTGCCAGTAGTATAGATCTAGCGGGGGGATCTAACACCGGGGAGCTGTTTTTT. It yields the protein CASSIDLAGGSNTGELFF. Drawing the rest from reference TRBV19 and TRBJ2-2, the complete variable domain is DGGITQSPKYLFRKEGQNVTLSCEQNLNHDAMYWYRQDPGQGLRLIYYSQIVNDFQKGDIAEGYSVSREKKESFPLTVTSAQKNPTAFYLCASSIDLAGGSNTGELFFGEGSRLTVL.

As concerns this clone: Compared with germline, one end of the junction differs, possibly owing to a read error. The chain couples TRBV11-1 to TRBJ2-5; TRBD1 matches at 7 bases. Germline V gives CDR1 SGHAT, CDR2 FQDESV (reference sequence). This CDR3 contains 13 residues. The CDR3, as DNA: TGTGCCAGCAGTTTAGGGGGCGCAGAGACCCAGTACTTC. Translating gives CASSLGGAETQYF.